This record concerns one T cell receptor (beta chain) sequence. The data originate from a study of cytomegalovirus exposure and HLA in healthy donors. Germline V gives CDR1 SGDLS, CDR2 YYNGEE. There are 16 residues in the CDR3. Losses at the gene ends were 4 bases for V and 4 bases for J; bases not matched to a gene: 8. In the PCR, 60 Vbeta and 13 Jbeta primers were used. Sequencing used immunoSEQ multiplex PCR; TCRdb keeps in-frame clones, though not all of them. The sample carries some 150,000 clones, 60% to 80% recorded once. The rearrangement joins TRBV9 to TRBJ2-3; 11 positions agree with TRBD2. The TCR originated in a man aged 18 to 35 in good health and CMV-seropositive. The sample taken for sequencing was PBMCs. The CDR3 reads CASSLRSGGAADTQYF. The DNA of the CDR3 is TGTGCCAGCAGCCTCCGTAGCGGGGGGGCCGCAGATACGCAGTATTTT. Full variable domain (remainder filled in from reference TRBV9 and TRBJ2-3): DSGVTQTPKHLITATGQRVTLRCSPRSGDLSVYWYQQSLDQGLQFLIQYYNGEERAKGNILERFSAQQFPDLHSELNLSSLELGDSALYFCASSLRSGGAADTQYFGPGTRLTVL.